This passage covers 32 T cell receptor beta chains from one sample sequenced in a study of OX40 agonist ivuxolimab in advanced cancers. The table came from immunoSEQ multiplex PCR; TCRdb's copy has only in-frame clones and leaves some out. The sample has 35,000 to 45,000 clones, 74% seen once. Source: CD4+ or CD8+ T cells sorted from blood, taken in a trial of the OX40 agonist ivuxolimab. These receptors were collected from an adult with an advanced solid tumor such as melanoma, head and neck, liver or kidney cancer.

The V call is TRBV4-1, the J call TRBJ2-3; 12 bases align to TRBD2. Germline values: CDR1 MGHRA, CDR2 YSYEKL. This CDR3 spans 18 amino acids. V shed 3 bases and J 3 bases; nucleotides not matched to a gene: 10. The CDR3 coding sequence is TGCGCCAGCAGCCATCCAGCCCTTCTAGCGGGGGGGACAGATACGCAGTATTTT. The encoded protein is CASSHPALLAGGTDTQYF.

The chain carries TRBV6-6 and TRBJ1-2; D not resolved. This CDR3 has 12 amino acids. Germline-derived CDR1 and CDR2 are MNHNY and SVGAGI (reference sequence). The V and J ends lost 4 bases and 4 bases respectively, with 7 bases between them. The CDR3 nucleotides read TGTGCCAGCAGTTCGGGAATCTATGGCTACACCTTC. Translation gives CASSSGIYGYTF.

This chain joins TRBV30 and TRBJ2-7, with 10 bases identical to TRBD2. The germline V gene has CDR1 GTSNPN and CDR2 SVGIG (reference sequence). The V segment lost 1 base and the J segment 3 bases; nucleotides outside the gene matches: 3. CDR3 length equals 14 residues. In nucleotides, the CDR3 is TGTGCCTGGAGTGGGCTAGCGGGAGTCTACGAGCAGTACTTC. As protein: CAWSGLAGVYEQYF. Variable domain in full (rest from reference TRBV30 and TRBJ2-7): SQTIHQWPATLVQPVGSPLSLECTVEGTSNPNLYWYRQAAGRGLQLLFYSVGIGQISSEVPQNLSASRPQDRQFILSSKKLLLSDSGFYLCAWSGLAGVYEQYFGPGTRLTVT.

The chain joins TRBV7-2 to TRBJ2-2; 10 bases are a match to TRBD2. Trimming cost V 11 bases and J 4 bases; bases outside gene matches: 7. This CDR3 has 14 residues. Per germline, CDR1 SGHTA and CDR2 FQGNSA. CDR3 in amino acids: CAGSGGARTGELFF. The CDR3 nucleotides read TGTGCCGGAAGCGGGGGGGCCCGCACCGGGGAGCTGTTTTTT.

The V and J genes are TRBV11-3 and TRBJ1-2; a weak D match, TRBD1 (6 bases). CDR1 is SGHNT and CDR2 is YENEEA in the germline V gene. CDR3 size: 15 residues. V was pared by 0 bases and J by 8 bases, with 16 bases between. CDR3 residues: CASSLDRGAPYGYTF. DNA for the CDR3: TGTGCCAGCAGCTTAGATCGGGGGGCCCCATACGGCTACACCTTC.

The rearrangement links TRBV6-6 to TRBJ2-7, with no clear D. V lost 8 bases and J 3 bases, leaving 14 bases between the germline ends. The CDR3 is 13 amino acids. CDR1 MNHNY and CDR2 SVGAGI come from the germline V gene (reference sequence). For the CDR3, the DNA is TGTGCCAGCTTACTTCGGGTTTTCTACGAGCAGTACGTC. Encoded protein: CASLLRVFYEQYV.

In nucleotides, the CDR3 is TGTGCCAGCAGTCCCGGACAGGGGAAAAACATTCAGTACTTC. Translating it yields CASSPGQGKNIQYF. The chain is built from TRBV6-6 and TRBJ2-4, with 9 bases identical to TRBD1. The CDR3 length is 14 residues. CDR1 and CDR2 from the germline V gene are MNHNY and SVGAGI (reference sequence). V shed 5 bases, J shed 4 bases, and the junction held 3 bases outside the gene matches.

Concerning this clone itself: The junction departs from the called germline gene at one end, perhaps through a read error. The CDR3 DNA reads as TGCGCTCCTCTCACAGGGTCGGACACCGGGGAGCTGTTTTTT. Encoded protein: CAPLTGSDTGELFF. The chain couples TRBV7-9 to TRBJ2-2, with TRBD1 as a possible D gene (6 bases). CDR3 length: 14 residues. Per germline, CDR1 SEHNR and CDR2 FQNEAQ (reference sequence).

This chain joins TRBV6-5 and TRBJ1-5; D is ambiguous. Trimming removed 0 bases from V and 7 bases from J, with 7 bases in between. The CDR3 contains 13 residues. Germline-derived CDR1 and CDR2 are MNHEY and SVGAGI. DNA for the CDR3: TGTGCCAGCAGTTACTCTACCACGCAGCCCCAGCATTTT. It yields the protein CASSYSTTQPQHF.

The chain combines TRBV28 with TRBJ1-1, with D possibly being TRBD1 (6 bases). Trimming stripped 9 bases from V and 5 bases from J, with 19 bases between. This CDR3 contains 14 residues. CDR1 and CDR2 from the germline V gene are MDHEN and SYDVKM. The CDR3 loop reads CASCEGGRGTEAFF. CDR3 in DNA: TGTGCCAGTTGTGAAGGGGGGAGGGGTACTGAAGCTTTCTTT.

The rearrangement joins TRBV5-1 to TRBJ2-5; 9 bases agree with TRBD2. Germline V CDR1 and CDR2: SGHRS, YFSETQ. There are 14 residues in the CDR3. J gave up 6 bases and V 5 bases, and 8 bases lay outside the gene matches. In DNA, the CDR3 is TGCGCCAGCAGTGGGGCTAGCGGGGAACAGACCCAGTACTTC. It specifies CASSGASGEQTQYF.

The rearrangement links TRBV7-2 to TRBJ2-1; no definite D call. CDR3 length: 11 amino acids. The V end lost 8 bases, the J end lost 2 bases, and 4 bases lay between the germline ends. The germline gives CDR1 SGHTA, CDR2 FQGNSA. The CDR3: CASEAYNEQFF. CDR3 DNA sequence: TGTGCCAGCGAAGCCTACAATGAGCAGTTCTTC.

This rearrangement joins TRBV27 to TRBJ1-4; D uncertain. The CDR3 is made up of 13 amino acids. The germline CDR1 and CDR2 sequences are MNHEY and SMNVEV (reference sequence). V lost 2 bases and J lost 8, with 9 bases in between. The CDR3, as DNA: TGTGCCAGCAGTTTAGGTTATGGAGAAAAACTGTTTTTT. Translated: CASSLGYGEKLFF.

The chain combines TRBV4-1 with TRBJ1-4; D perhaps matches TRBD1 (5 bases). The CDR3 has 14 residues. V was pared by 1 base and J by 8 bases, with 11 bases between. Germline CDR1 and CDR2: MGHRA and YSYEKL. In DNA, the CDR3 is TGCGCCAGCAGCCAAGTGGGGCCAAGGGAAAAACTGTTTTTT. Amino acids: CASSQVGPREKLFF.

The chain carries TRBV29-1 and TRBJ1-1; 7 bases agree with TRBD1. The CDR3 loop spans 10 amino acids. With 6 bases clipped from V and 5 bases from J, the junction kept 0 bases outside the gene matches. Germline CDR1 is SQVTM and CDR2 is ANQGSEA. The CDR3 nucleotides are TGCAGCGTACAGGGGACTGAAGCTTTCTTT. It yields the protein CSVQGTEAFF.

J is TRBJ1-1 and V is TRBV7-2; D possibly corresponds to TRBD1 (6 bases). The CDR3 sequence is 14 residues long. Per the germline V gene, CDR1 is SGHTA and CDR2 is FQGNSA. Trimming took off 4 bases at V and 8 bases at J, with 17 bases between the two ends. The CDR3 loop is CASSYLRDNAEAFF. CDR3 coding DNA: TGTGCCAGCAGCTACCTCCGGGACAATGCAGAAGCTTTCTTT.

This sequence joins TRBV2 and TRBJ1-5, with TRBD1 identical over 11 bases. The CDR3 is 15 residues long. V trimming: 8 bases; J trimming: 4 bases; junction bases outside the gene matches: 7. Germline assignment: CDR1 SNHLY and CDR2 FYNNEI. In DNA form, the CDR3 reads TGTGCCAGCGGGGGGACAGGGGGAGGGAATCAGCCCCAGCATTTT. Residues: CASGGTGGGNQPQHF.

The CDR3 nucleotides are TGTGCCAGCTCACCGGGCCACATTCGAGAGACCCAGTACTTC. Translated, it gives CASSPGHIRETQYF. V gene TRBV18 combines with J gene TRBJ2-5; D is ambiguous. Germline values: CDR1 KGHSH, CDR2 LQKENI. The CDR3 loop spans 14 amino acids. Trimming stripped 3 bases from V and 4 bases from J, with 12 bases between.

V and J are TRBV6-1 and TRBJ1-6; 7 bases fit TRBD1. V lost 6 bases to trimming and J lost 9 bases; unmatched junction nucleotides: 11. Germline V gives CDR1 MNHNS, CDR2 SASEGT. The CDR3 is made up of 15 amino acids. The CDR3 region is CASSRQGESASPLHF. CDR3 bases: TGTGCCAGCAGCAGACAGGGAGAAAGTGCTTCACCCCTCCACTTT.

V usage is TRBV21-1 and J usage is TRBJ1-1; the table's D call TRBD1 went unverified against the DNA. TRBV21-1 is an annotated pseudogene. This CDR3 comprises 17 residues. The CDR3 DNA reads TGTGCCAGCAGCAAATTCCAGGGGTATCCCCATGTCACTGAAGCTTTCTTT. Protein: CASSKFQGYPHVTEAFF.

The sample holds one count of this clone. This chain connects TRBV7-2 to TRBJ1-6; D is unresolved. V gave up 5 bases and J gave up 7 bases, with 12 bases separating them. The germline gives CDR1 SGHTA, CDR2 FQGNSA. This CDR3 is 14 amino acids long. CDR3 sequence: CASSIPTGNSPLHF. As DNA, the CDR3 is TGTGCCAGCAGCATTCCGACGGGGAATTCACCCCTCCACTTT.

The chain is built from TRBV2 and TRBJ1-5; TRBD1 agrees at 8 bases. The V gene's germline CDR1 is SNHLY and CDR2 FYNNEI. Losses at the gene ends were 4 bases for V and 4 bases for J; bases not matched to a gene: 6. This CDR3 comprises 15 residues. The CDR3 sequence is CASSADRGPNQPQHF. In nucleotides, the CDR3 is TGTGCCAGCAGTGCAGACAGGGGCCCAAATCAGCCCCAGCATTTT.

The chain couples TRBV5-1 to TRBJ2-7; 7 positions match TRBD1. The CDR3 covers 17 residues. J gave up 6 bases and V 0 bases, and 15 bases lay outside the gene matches. Germline CDR1 and CDR2: SGHRS and YFSETQ. CDR3 in amino acids: CASSLASTGRGSSEQYF. The CDR3 DNA reads as TGCGCCAGCAGCTTGGCTTCGACAGGGCGCGGAAGTAGCGAGCAGTACTTC.

This clone was observed a few times. Other DNA variants within this sample encode the same CDR3. CDR3 sequence: CAIWISGANVLTF. CDR3 nucleotides: TGTGCCATCTGGATCTCTGGGGCCAACGTCCTGACTTTC. V is TRBV10-3 and J is TRBJ2-6; D call uncertain. CDR1 is ENHRY and CDR2 is SYGVKD in the germline V gene. V lost 8 bases, J lost 0 bases, and 5 bases lay in between. This CDR3 is built from 13 residues.

The chain uses TRBV5-4 and TRBJ1-1; D may be TRBD1 (6 bases). The germline gives CDR1 SGHNT, CDR2 YYREEE (reference sequence). V lost 0 bases and J 5 bases, leaving 20 bases between the germline ends. This CDR3 contains 17 residues. The CDR3 DNA sequence: TGTGCCAGCAGCTTGGGTACCGGGACTGTAGGGGGAACTGAAGCTTTCTTT. This encodes CASSLGTGTVGGTEAFF. The full variable domain, in which reference TRBV5-4 and TRBJ1-1 provide the parts outside the CDR3, is ETGVTQSPTHLIKTRGQQVTLRCSSQSGHNTVSWYQQALGQGPQFIFQYYREEENGRGNFPPRFSGLQFPNYSSELNVNALELDDSALYLCASSLGTGTVGGTEAFFGQGTRLTVV.

The V and J genes are TRBV11-2 and TRBJ2-3; no reliable D call. Per germline, CDR1 SGHAT and CDR2 FQNNGV. V lost 1 base to trimming and J lost 4 bases, with 0 bases between them. The CDR3 spans 11 residues. The CDR3 DNA reads as TGTGCCAGCAGCTTAGCAGATACGCAGTATTTT. Residues: CASSLADTQYF.

Worth noting for this clone: Only one base separates this from a far larger clonotype, so it likely reflects a read error. The chain links TRBV7-8 to TRBJ1-5; 7 bases agree with TRBD1. V lost 6 bases, J lost 3 bases, and 8 bases stayed unmatched. Germline V gene data show CDR1 as SGHVS and CDR2 as FQNEAQ. The CDR3 length is 15 residues. CDR3 in DNA: TGTGCCAGCAGTGAGGGGGCGGGGGTCAATCAGCCCCAGCATTTT. Translated, it gives CASSEGAGVNQPQHF.

V is TRBV6-1 and J is TRBJ2-3, with D uncertain. Germline CDR1 MNHNS, CDR2 SASEGT. The V end lost 3 bases, the J end lost 7 bases, and 14 bases lay between the germline ends. The CDR3 length is 14 residues. The CDR3 coding sequence is TGTGCCAGCAGTGAGGGCAGCCGCAGGAATACGCAGTATTTT. Encoded protein: CASSEGSRRNTQYF.

This chain uses TRBV11-2 with TRBJ1-1; no clear D. Germline CDR1 SGHAT, CDR2 FQNNGV. This CDR3 is 13 amino acids long. V lost 5 bases to trimming and J lost 0 bases, with 7 bases between them. The CDR3, as DNA: TGTGCCAGCAGCGACCATCTGAACACTGAAGCTTTCTTT. This encodes CASSDHLNTEAFF.

V gene TRBV5-1 combines with J gene TRBJ2-7, with 10 bases lining up with TRBD1. The CDR3 spans 17 residues. The germline V gene has CDR1 SGHRS and CDR2 YFSETQ. Losses at the gene ends were 4 bases for V and 2 bases for J; bases not matched to a gene: 12. CDR3 nucleotide sequence: TGCGCCAGCAGCCCCAGCCGGGACAGGGGACTCCCCTACGAGCAGTACTTC. Translating gives CASSPSRDRGLPYEQYF.

This chain joins TRBV29-1 and TRBJ1-1; maybe TRBD1 (6 bases). V was shortened by 1 base and J by 1 base, with 7 bases between the two germline ends. This CDR3 has 13 residues. Germline V gene sequence: CDR1 SQVTM, CDR2 ANQGSEA. CDR3 sequence: CSVEVRGNTEAFF. For the CDR3, the DNA is TGCAGCGTTGAAGTCAGGGGGAACACTGAAGCTTTCTTT. The complete variable domain, with remaining parts taken from reference TRBV29-1 and TRBJ1-1, reads SAVISQKPSRDICQRGTSLTIQCQVDSQVTMMFWYRQQPGQSLTLIATANQGSEATYESGFVIDKFPISRPNLTFSTLTVSNMSPEDSSIYLCSVEVRGNTEAFFGQGTRLTVV.

The V gene is TRBV5-3, the J gene TRBJ1-2, with D perhaps TRBD1 (5 bases). TRBV5-3 is assigned to the ORF class and has an uncertain function. CDR3 size: 14 residues. The V end was cut by 1 base, the J end by 7 bases, with 14 bases between. The CDR3 nucleotides read TGTGCCAGAAGCTTGAACGGGGGAACTGTTGGCTACACCTTC. Protein product: CARSLNGGTVGYTF.